This is a list of T cell receptor beta chains from one sample in a study of T-cell reconstitution after alpha-beta-depleted transplantation in children. TCRdb called the PCR reads again in MiXCR, with one record for every CDR3 protein. The sample contains 200,000 or so distinct CDR3 sequences, 6.6% of which appear only once. This material consisted of PBMCs, taken before TCRalphabeta/CD19-depleted stem cell transplant. The receptors stem from a boy between 2 and 10 years old with acute lymphoblastic leukemia, due to receive a stem cell transplant. CDR3s include the opening cysteine and the closing phenylalanine or tryptophan. The order of the fields is V gene, clone size, J gene, D gene, CDR3 length, CDR3 protein, CDR3 DNA. D genes are given only for firm matches. A row's size may be missing; if present it is once, few, many or a size class.

V gene: TRBV7-9
clone size: many
J gene: TRBJ2-1
D gene: TRBD2
CDR3 length: 15
CDR3 protein: CASSLDGGSGDEQFF
CDR3 DNA: TGTGCCAGCAGCTTGGATGGCGGTAGCGGGGATGAGCAGTTCTTC

V gene: TRBV18
clone size: many
J gene: TRBJ2-5
D gene: .
CDR3 length: 14
CDR3 protein: CASSHRSSGETQYF
CDR3 DNA: TGTGCCAGCTCACACAGGTCCTCGGGGGAGACCCAGTACTTC

V gene: TRBV20-1
clone size: .
J gene: TRBJ2-1
D gene: TRBD2
CDR3 length: 18
CDR3 protein: CSASSGVRGRGSYNEQFF
CDR3 DNA: TGCAGTGCTAGTAGCGGGGTTCGGGGGAGAGGCTCCTACAATGAGCAGTTCTTC

V gene: TRBV25-1
clone size: many
J gene: TRBJ2-5
D gene: .
CDR3 length: 15
CDR3 protein: CASSGGTEPQETQYF
CDR3 DNA: TGTGCCAGCAGTGGCGGGACAGAACCGCAAGAGACCCAGTACTTC

V gene: TRBV5-1
clone size: many
J gene: TRBJ2-7
D gene: TRBD2
CDR3 length: 15
CDR3 protein: CASRNLAGGTYEQYF
CDR3 DNA: TGCGCCAGCAGGAACCTAGCGGGTGGCACCTACGAGCAGTACTTC

V gene: TRBV28
clone size: many
J gene: TRBJ1-1
D gene: .
CDR3 length: 14
CDR3 protein: CASSLDSTNTEAFF
CDR3 DNA: TGTGCCAGCAGTCTCGATTCGACTAACACTGAAGCTTTCTTT

V gene: TRBV29-1
clone size: many
J gene: TRBJ1-1
D gene: .
CDR3 length: 14
CDR3 protein: CSVGDVSGSTEAFF
CDR3 DNA: TGCAGCGTTGGTGACGTATCCGGTAGCACTGAAGCTTTCTTT

V gene: TRBV7-8
clone size: .
J gene: TRBJ2-2
D gene: .
CDR3 length: 14
CDR3 protein: CANMRPANTGELFF
CDR3 DNA: TGTGCCAACATGAGACCCGCGAACACCGGGGAGCTGTTTTTT

V gene: TRBV5-1
clone size: many
J gene: TRBJ2-6
D gene: TRBD1
CDR3 length: 19
CDR3 protein: CASSWNPGTGRSGANVLTF
CDR3 DNA: TGCGCCAGCAGCTGGAACCCCGGGACAGGTCGCTCTGGGGCCAACGTCCTGACTTTC

V gene: TRBV28
clone size: few
J gene: TRBJ2-1
D gene: TRBD2
CDR3 length: 18
CDR3 protein: CASSGRLAGGLTNNEQFF
CDR3 DNA: TGTGCCAGCAGTGGGAGACTAGCGGGAGGATTGACGAACAATGAGCAGTTCTTC

V gene: TRBV7-8
clone size: .
J gene: TRBJ1-1
D gene: .
CDR3 length: 13
CDR3 protein: CASSLVPADEAFF
CDR3 DNA: TGTGCCAGCAGCTTAGTGCCGGCGGATGAAGCTTTCTTT

V gene: TRBV10-3
clone size: few
J gene: TRBJ2-1
D gene: TRBD2
CDR3 length: 17
CDR3 protein: CAISESAYGTSGNEQFF
CDR3 DNA: TGTGCCATCAGTGAGTCGGCGTATGGGACTAGCGGTAATGAGCAGTTCTTC

V gene: TRBV7-9
clone size: many
J gene: TRBJ1-2
D gene: .
CDR3 length: 15
CDR3 protein: CASSLGGPPNYGYTF
CDR3 DNA: TGTGCCAGCAGCTTAGGGGGCCCCCCTAACTATGGCTACACCTTC

V gene: TRBV7-2
clone size: many
J gene: TRBJ2-1
D gene: .
CDR3 length: 21
CDR3 protein: CASRDRTLELGRTSSYNEQFF
CDR3 DNA: TGTGCCAGCAGAGATAGAACATTAGAACTCGGCAGGACGAGCTCCTACAATGAGCAGTTCTTC

V gene: TRBV12-3/TRBV12-4
clone size: .
J gene: TRBJ1-2
D gene: .
CDR3 length: 13
CDR3 protein: CASSLRARDGYTF
CDR3 DNA: TGTGCCAGCAGCCTTCGTGCTCGGGATGGCTACACCTTC

V gene: TRBV28
clone size: many
J gene: TRBJ1-1
D gene: TRBD1
CDR3 length: 13
CDR3 protein: CASTRTGQLEAFF
CDR3 DNA: TGTGCCAGCACCCGAACGGGACAGCTTGAAGCTTTCTTT

V gene: TRBV2
clone size: .
J gene: TRBJ2-5
D gene: .
CDR3 length: 11
CDR3 protein: CASSEVETQYF
CDR3 DNA: TGTGCCAGCAGTGAGGTGGAGACCCAGTACTTC

V gene: TRBV6-2/TRBV6-3
clone size: many
J gene: TRBJ2-1
D gene: TRBD2
CDR3 length: 15
CDR3 protein: CASSQLAGYYNEQFF
CDR3 DNA: TGTGCCAGCAGTCAGCTAGCGGGATACTACAATGAGCAGTTCTTC

V gene: TRBV6-1
clone size: .
J gene: TRBJ2-7
D gene: TRBD2
CDR3 length: 16
CDR3 protein: CASSEWGGKMGYEQYF
CDR3 DNA: TGTGCCAGCAGTGAATGGGGGGGGAAGATGGGATACGAGCAGTACTTC

V gene: TRBV11-2
clone size: .
J gene: TRBJ2-4
D gene: TRBD2
CDR3 length: 13
CDR3 protein: CASSLGTSGIQYF
CDR3 DNA: TGTGCCAGCAGCTTAGGGACTAGCGGCATTCAGTACTTC

V gene: TRBV20-1
clone size: many
J gene: TRBJ1-1
D gene: .
CDR3 length: 12
CDR3 protein: CSASRVNTEAFF
CDR3 DNA: TGCAGTGCTAGCAGGGTGAACACTGAAGCTTTCTTT

V gene: TRBV6-2/TRBV6-3
clone size: .
J gene: TRBJ2-2
D gene: TRBD1
CDR3 length: 16
CDR3 protein: CASSYGTGGFTGELFF
CDR3 DNA: TGTGCCAGCAGTTACGGGACAGGGGGCTTCACCGGGGAGCTGTTTTTT

V gene: TRBV6-1
clone size: .
J gene: TRBJ2-1
D gene: .
CDR3 length: 14
CDR3 protein: CASSTEGARNEQFF
CDR3 DNA: TGTGCCAGCAGTACGGAGGGGGCTCGGAATGAGCAGTTCTTC

V gene: TRBV5-1
clone size: few
J gene: TRBJ2-1
D gene: TRBD2
CDR3 length: 16
CDR3 protein: CASSLTSGGAYNEQFF
CDR3 DNA: TGCGCCAGCAGCTTGACTAGCGGGGGGGCCTACAATGAGCAGTTCTTC

V gene: TRBV3-1
clone size: few
J gene: TRBJ2-5
D gene: TRBD2
CDR3 length: 15
CDR3 protein: CASLERTSGLETQYF
CDR3 DNA: TGTGCCAGCCTAGAAAGGACTAGCGGTCTAGAGACCCAGTACTTC

V gene: TRBV28
clone size: .
J gene: TRBJ2-1
D gene: TRBD2
CDR3 length: 15
CDR3 protein: CASAVGLAGANEQFF
CDR3 DNA: TGTGCCAGCGCTGTCGGGCTAGCGGGGGCCAATGAGCAGTTCTTC

V gene: TRBV7-2
clone size: few
J gene: TRBJ2-6
D gene: TRBD1
CDR3 length: 19
CDR3 protein: CASSLALGTVNSGANVLTF
CDR3 DNA: TGTGCCAGCAGCTTAGCCCTCGGGACAGTCAACTCTGGGGCCAACGTCCTGACTTTC

V gene: TRBV18
clone size: many
J gene: TRBJ2-1
D gene: TRBD2
CDR3 length: 15
CDR3 protein: CASSRGTSVQNEQFF
CDR3 DNA: TGTGCCAGCTCACGAGGGACTAGTGTTCAGAATGAGCAGTTCTTC